The clone carrying this TCR beta chain turned up a few times. Its specificity is unknown. Amplified TCR beta CDR3 regions were obtained using RNA transcripts as template. Amplification began with first-round RT-PCR using HTBI primers, then second-round multiplex PCR was performed. TCRdb ran MiXCR on the multiplex PCR reads and lists one entry per CDR3 protein. The table has 680,000 or so distinct CDR3 sequences, about 20% seen once. This entry belongs to a study of Graves' ophthalmopathy and Graves' hyperthyroidism. General study points: Most thyroid-expanded clonotypes exceeding 0.001 frequency were also found in blood.

Enrolled hyperthyroidism patients had a new diagnosis, a duration under 2 months, and an age of 18 to 65. The sequence derives from a woman aged 18-30 years with stable Graves' hyperthyroidism. Some clones in this sample may be carry-over from other donors' samples. The sequencing input was peripheral blood.

The CDR3 spells CANPTRAETQYF. In DNA form, the CDR3 reads TGTGCCAACCCAACCAGGGCAGAGACCCAGTACTTC. The chain employs TRBV6-1 and TRBJ2-5; a possible D gene is TRBD1 (5 bases). Trimming removed 10 bases at V and 4 bases at J, with 13 bases between. This CDR3 contains 12 residues. The germline V gene encodes CDR1 MNHNS and CDR2 SASEGT.